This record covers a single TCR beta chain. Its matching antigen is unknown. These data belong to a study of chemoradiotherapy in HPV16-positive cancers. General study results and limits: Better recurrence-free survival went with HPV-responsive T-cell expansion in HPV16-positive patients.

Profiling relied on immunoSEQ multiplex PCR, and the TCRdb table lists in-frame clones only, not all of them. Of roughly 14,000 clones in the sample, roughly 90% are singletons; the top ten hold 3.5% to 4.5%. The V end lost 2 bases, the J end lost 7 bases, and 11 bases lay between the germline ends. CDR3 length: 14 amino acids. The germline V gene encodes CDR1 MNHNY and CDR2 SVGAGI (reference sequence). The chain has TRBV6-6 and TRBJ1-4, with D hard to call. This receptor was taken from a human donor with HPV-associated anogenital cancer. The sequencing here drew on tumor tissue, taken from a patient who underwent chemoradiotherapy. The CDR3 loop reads CASSYRGRLEKLFF. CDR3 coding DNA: TGTGCCAGCAGTTACCGCGGGCGGCTTGAAAAACTGTTTTTT.